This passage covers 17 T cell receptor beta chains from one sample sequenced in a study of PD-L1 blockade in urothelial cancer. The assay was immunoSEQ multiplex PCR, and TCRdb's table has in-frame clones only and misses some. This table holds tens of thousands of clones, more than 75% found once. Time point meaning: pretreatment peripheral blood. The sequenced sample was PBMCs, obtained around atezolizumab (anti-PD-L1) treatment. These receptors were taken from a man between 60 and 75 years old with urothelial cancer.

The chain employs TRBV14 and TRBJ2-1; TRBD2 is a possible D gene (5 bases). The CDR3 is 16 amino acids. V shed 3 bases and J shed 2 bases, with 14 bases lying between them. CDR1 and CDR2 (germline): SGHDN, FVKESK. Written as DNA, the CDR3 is TGTGCCAGCAGCCATGAGGGAGTCGGAACCTACAATGAGCAGTTCTTC. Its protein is CASSHEGVGTYNEQFF.

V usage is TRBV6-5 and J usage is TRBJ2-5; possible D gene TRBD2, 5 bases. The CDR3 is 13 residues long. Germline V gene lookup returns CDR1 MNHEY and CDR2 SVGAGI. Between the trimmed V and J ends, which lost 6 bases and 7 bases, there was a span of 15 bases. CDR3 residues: CASSERAGVTQYF. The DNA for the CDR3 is TGTGCCAGCAGCGAGAGGGCCGGAGTGACCCAGTACTTC.

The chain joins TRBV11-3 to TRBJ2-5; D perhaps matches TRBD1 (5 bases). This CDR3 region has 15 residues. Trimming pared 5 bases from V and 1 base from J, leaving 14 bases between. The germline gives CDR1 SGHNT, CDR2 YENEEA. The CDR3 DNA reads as TGTGCCAGCAGCATTGGGTTGGGGCCCCAAGAGACCCAGTACTTC. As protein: CASSIGLGPQETQYF. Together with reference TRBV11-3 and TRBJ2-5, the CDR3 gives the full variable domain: EAGVVQSPRYKIIEKKQPVAFWCNPISGHNTLYWYLQNLGQGPELLIRYENEEAVDDSQLPKDRFSAERLKGVDSTLKIQPAELGDSAVYLCASSIGLGPQETQYFGPGTRLLVL.

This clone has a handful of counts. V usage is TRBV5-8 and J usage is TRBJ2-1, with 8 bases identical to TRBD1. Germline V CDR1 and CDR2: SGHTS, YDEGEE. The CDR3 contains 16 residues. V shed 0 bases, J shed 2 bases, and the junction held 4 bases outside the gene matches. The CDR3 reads CASSLGTGLAYNEQFF. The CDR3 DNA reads TGTGCCAGCAGCTTGGGGACAGGGCTAGCCTACAATGAGCAGTTCTTC. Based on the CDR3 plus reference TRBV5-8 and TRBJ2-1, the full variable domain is EAGVTQSPTHLIKTRGQQATLRCSPISGHTSVYWYQQALGLGLQFLLWYDEGEERNRGNFPPRFSGRQFPNYSSELNVNALELEDSALYLCASSLGTGLAYNEQFFGPGTRLTVL.

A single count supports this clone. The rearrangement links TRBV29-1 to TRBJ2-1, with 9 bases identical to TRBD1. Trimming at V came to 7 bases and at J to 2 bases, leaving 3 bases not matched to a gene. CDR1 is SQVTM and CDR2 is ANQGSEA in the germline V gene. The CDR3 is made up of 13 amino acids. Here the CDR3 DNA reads TGCAGCGACCGACAGGGGGCCTACAATGAGCAGTTCTTC. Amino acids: CSDRQGAYNEQFF.

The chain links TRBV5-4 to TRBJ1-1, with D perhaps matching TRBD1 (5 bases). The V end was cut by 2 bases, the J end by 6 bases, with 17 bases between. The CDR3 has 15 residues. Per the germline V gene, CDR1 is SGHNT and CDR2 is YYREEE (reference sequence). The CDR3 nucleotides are TGTGCCAGCAGCTTTTCCGGACGGGTAGGGGCTGAAGCTTTCTTT. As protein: CASSFSGRVGAEAFF. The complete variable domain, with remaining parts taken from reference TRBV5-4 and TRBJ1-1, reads ETGVTQSPTHLIKTRGQQVTLRCSSQSGHNTVSWYQQALGQGPQFIFQYYREEENGRGNFPPRFSGLQFPNYSSELNVNALELDDSALYLCASSFSGRVGAEAFFGQGTRLTVV.

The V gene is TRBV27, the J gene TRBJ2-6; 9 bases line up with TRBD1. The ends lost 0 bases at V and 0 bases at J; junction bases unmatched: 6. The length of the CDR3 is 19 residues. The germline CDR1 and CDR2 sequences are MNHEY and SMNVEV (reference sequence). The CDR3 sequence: CASSLSPGQGVSGANVLTF. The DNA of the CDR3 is TGTGCCAGCAGTTTATCTCCGGGACAGGGTGTCTCTGGGGCCAACGTCCTGACTTTC.

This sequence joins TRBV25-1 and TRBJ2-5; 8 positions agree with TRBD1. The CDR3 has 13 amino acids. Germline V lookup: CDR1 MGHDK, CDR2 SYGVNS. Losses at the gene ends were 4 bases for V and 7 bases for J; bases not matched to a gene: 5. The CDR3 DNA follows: TGTGCCAGCAGTGTAGGGACAGGTGGGACCCAGTACTTC. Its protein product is CASSVGTGGTQYF.

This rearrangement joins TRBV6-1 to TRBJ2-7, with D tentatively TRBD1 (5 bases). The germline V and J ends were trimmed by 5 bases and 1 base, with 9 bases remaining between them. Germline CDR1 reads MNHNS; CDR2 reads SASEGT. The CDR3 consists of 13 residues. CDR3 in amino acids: CASSFDRSYEQYF. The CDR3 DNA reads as TGTGCCAGCAGTTTCGACAGATCCTACGAGCAGTACTTC.

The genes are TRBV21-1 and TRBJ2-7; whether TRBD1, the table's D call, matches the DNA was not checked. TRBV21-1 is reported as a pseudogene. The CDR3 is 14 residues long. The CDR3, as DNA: TGTGCCAGCAGCACCTGGGACAGCTCCTACGAGCAGTACTTC. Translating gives CASSTWDSSYEQYF.

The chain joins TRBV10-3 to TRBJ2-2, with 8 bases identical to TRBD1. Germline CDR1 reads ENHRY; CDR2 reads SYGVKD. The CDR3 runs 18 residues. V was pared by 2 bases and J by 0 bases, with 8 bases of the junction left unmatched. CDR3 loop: CAISENTGGDPNTGELFF. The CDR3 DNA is TGTGCCATCAGTGAGAACACAGGGGGAGATCCGAACACCGGGGAGCTGTTTTTT.

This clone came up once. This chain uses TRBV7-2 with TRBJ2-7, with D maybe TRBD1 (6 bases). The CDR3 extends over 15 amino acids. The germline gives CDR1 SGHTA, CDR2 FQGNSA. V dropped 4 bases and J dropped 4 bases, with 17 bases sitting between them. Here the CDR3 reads CASSYRVEESYEQYF. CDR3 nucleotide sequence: TGTGCCAGCAGCTACAGGGTTGAGGAGTCGTACGAGCAGTACTTC.

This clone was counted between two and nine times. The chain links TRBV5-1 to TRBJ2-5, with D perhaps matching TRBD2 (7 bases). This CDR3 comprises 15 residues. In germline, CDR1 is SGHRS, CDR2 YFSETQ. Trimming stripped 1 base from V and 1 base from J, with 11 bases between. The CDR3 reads CASSLMAGAQETQYF. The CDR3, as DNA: TGCGCCAGCAGCTTGATGGCGGGGGCCCAAGAGACCCAGTACTTC. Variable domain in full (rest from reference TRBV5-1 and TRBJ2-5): KAGVTQTPRYLIKTRGQQVTLSCSPISGHRSVSWYQQTPGQGLQFLFEYFSETQRNKGNFPGRFSGRQFSNSRSEMNVSTLELGDSALYLCASSLMAGAQETQYFGPGTRLLVL.

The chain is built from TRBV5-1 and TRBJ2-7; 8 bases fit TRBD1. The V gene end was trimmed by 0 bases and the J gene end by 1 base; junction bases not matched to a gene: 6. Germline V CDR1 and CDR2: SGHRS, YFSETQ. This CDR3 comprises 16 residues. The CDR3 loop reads CASSLGDRPPSYEQYF. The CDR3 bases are TGCGCCAGCAGCTTGGGGGACAGGCCCCCTTCCTACGAGCAGTACTTC. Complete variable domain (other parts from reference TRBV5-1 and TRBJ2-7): KAGVTQTPRYLIKTRGQQVTLSCSPISGHRSVSWYQQTPGQGLQFLFEYFSETQRNKGNFPGRFSGRQFSNSRSEMNVSTLELGDSALYLCASSLGDRPPSYEQYFGPGTRLTVT.

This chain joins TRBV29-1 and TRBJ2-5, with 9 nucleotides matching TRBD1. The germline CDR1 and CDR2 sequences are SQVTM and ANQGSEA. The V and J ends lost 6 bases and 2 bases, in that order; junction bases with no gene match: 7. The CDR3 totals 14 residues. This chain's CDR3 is CSVAKGTGQETQYF. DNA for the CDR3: TGCAGCGTCGCAAAGGGGACAGGGCAAGAGACCCAGTACTTC.

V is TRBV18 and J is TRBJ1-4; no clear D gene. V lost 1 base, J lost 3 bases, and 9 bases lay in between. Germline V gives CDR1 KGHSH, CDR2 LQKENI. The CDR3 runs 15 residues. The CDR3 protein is CASSPLGEPNEKLFF. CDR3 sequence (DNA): TGTGCCAGCTCACCACTCGGGGAACCTAATGAAAAACTGTTTTTT.

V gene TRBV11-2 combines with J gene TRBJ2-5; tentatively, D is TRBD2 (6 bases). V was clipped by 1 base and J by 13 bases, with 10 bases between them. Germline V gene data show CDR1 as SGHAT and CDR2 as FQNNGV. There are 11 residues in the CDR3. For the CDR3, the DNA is TGTGCCAGCAGCTTAGCCGGGAGAGCGTACTTC. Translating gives CASSLAGRAYF.